The 2 T cell receptor beta chains below come from one sample, sequenced in a study of regulatory T cells in long-lasting Graves disease (dated by TCRdb to 2020 to 2022). This specimen's time point label, per the study, means: newly diagnosed GD, antithyroid drugs for less than 3 months. For both TCR sequencing and RNA sequencing, RNA was extracted from PBMCs using TRIzol. Receptor libraries were prepared by multiplex PCR. Sequencing was carried out with an Illumina HiSeq 4000. CDR3 regions were amplified by Arm-PCR with iRepertoire HTBI primers to construct TCR beta libraries. Starting from the raw public reads, TCRdb applied fastp trimming at Q25, assembled clones with MiXCR and retained in-frame beta chains. Entries are consolidated by CDR3 protein sequence, retaining the most common genes and DNA. The sample table records roughly 510,000 distinct CDR3 sequences; about 15% of these occur just once. The ten largest make up 12% of the sample.

In addition, the sample was reused for a study of T cells in Graves' hyperthyroidism and ophthalmopathy.

The sequencing here drew on peripheral blood mononuclear cells (PBMCs), taken at new diagnosis, from a patient treated with antithyroid drugs. These receptor sequences come from a man aged 18 to 30 with Graves disease. Donor details come from another sample of the same person, matched by shared clones.

The sample holds many counts of this clonotype. This chain links TRBV19 with TRBJ1-5; perhaps TRBD1 as D (5 bases). There are 15 residues in the CDR3. V was cut by 4 bases and J by 1 base, with 11 bases left in between. Germline V gene lookup returns CDR1 LNHDA and CDR2 SQIVND (reference sequence). CDR3 in amino acids: CASSTTARSNQPQHF. CDR3 nucleotide sequence: TGTGCCAGTAGTACGACAGCCCGGAGCAATCAGCCCCAGCATTTT.

This clonotype was detected ten times or more. The rearrangement uses TRBV2 and TRBJ2-7; perhaps TRBD1 as D (5 bases). The CDR3 totals 13 residues. Germline CDR1 SNHLY, CDR2 FYNNEI. The V and J ends lost 5 bases and 3 bases respectively, with 11 bases between them. CDR3 in amino acids: CASSQRRGYEQYF. The CDR3 DNA sequence: TGTGCCAGCAGTCAGAGAAGGGGCTACGAGCAGTACTTC.